These T cell receptor beta chains were read from a single sample in a study of post-analysis software for immune sequencing data. One entry per CDR3 protein, called by TCRdb with MiXCR from the PCR reads. The sample shows some 890,000 distinct CDR3 sequences, roughly 50% of them seen only once. Specimen: blood. The receptors were sampled from a girl between 10 and 17 years old with multiple sclerosis. Each CDR3 is given with its conserved first and last residue. Each record gives: V gene, D gene, J gene, clone size, CDR3 DNA, CDR3 protein. The D gene is left open where the match is weak. For some rows the clone size is stated as once, few or many, or as a class when expanded; others skip it.

v_call: TRBV12-3/TRBV12-4
d_call: TRBD1
j_call: TRBJ2-7
clone_size: once
cdr3_nt: TGTGCCAGCAGTTTGGAGGACAGGGCATATCCCTACGAGCAGTACTTC
cdr3_aa: CASSLEDRAYPYEQYF

v_call: TRBV2
d_call: TRBD1
j_call: TRBJ2-7
clone_size: .
cdr3_nt: TGTGCCAGCAGTGAAGGATGGACAGGGGCCCTTCGCCAGCAGTACTTC
cdr3_aa: CASSEGWTGALRQQYF

v_call: TRBV29-1
d_call: TRBD1
j_call: TRBJ2-3
clone_size: .
cdr3_nt: TGCAGCGGGACGTACAGGGGGCATGGCACAGATACGCAGTATTTT
cdr3_aa: CSGTYRGHGTDTQYF

v_call: TRBV10-3
d_call: .
j_call: TRBJ1-4
clone_size: .
cdr3_nt: TGTGCCATCAGTGAGGAGGGAGCGTCTAATGAAAAACTGTTTTTT
cdr3_aa: CAISEEGASNEKLFF

v_call: TRBV7-3
d_call: TRBD2
j_call: TRBJ2-1
clone_size: .
cdr3_nt: TGTGCCAGCAGCCTCCAAGTAAGCGGGAGCTATGAGCAGTTCTTC
cdr3_aa: CASSLQVSGSYEQFF

v_call: TRBV5-1
d_call: TRBD2
j_call: TRBJ2-2
clone_size: once
cdr3_nt: TGCGCCAGCAGCTTGGCTCGCGTGCACCTAGCGGGGGGATCGAACACCGGGGAGCTGTTTTTT
cdr3_aa: CASSLARVHLAGGSNTGELFF

v_call: TRBV7-6
d_call: .
j_call: TRBJ2-5
clone_size: few
cdr3_nt: TGTGCCAGCAGCCCAGCGGGCGGGGCACAAAGGGAGACCCAGTACTTC
cdr3_aa: CASSPAGGAQRETQYF

v_call: TRBV29-1
d_call: TRBD1
j_call: TRBJ2-3
clone_size: .
cdr3_nt: TGCAGCGTTATCAGACAGGGGGTGAACACAGATACGCAGTATTTT
cdr3_aa: CSVIRQGVNTDTQYF

v_call: TRBV20-1
d_call: TRBD2
j_call: TRBJ2-1
clone_size: .
cdr3_nt: TGCAGTGCTAATCCAGCGGGGATAAACAATGAGCAGTTCTTC
cdr3_aa: CSANPAGINNEQFF

v_call: TRBV29-1
d_call: .
j_call: TRBJ2-5
clone_size: .
cdr3_nt: TGCAGCGTGGAAAAGGACCAAAAAGGGCAGTACTTC
cdr3_aa: CSVEKDQKGQYF

v_call: TRBV20-1
d_call: .
j_call: TRBJ2-1
clone_size: few
cdr3_nt: TGCAGTGCTAGTAGGACCCCATTCAATGAGCAGTTCTTC
cdr3_aa: CSASRTPFNEQFF

v_call: TRBV4-1
d_call: TRBD2
j_call: TRBJ2-1
clone_size: few
cdr3_nt: TGCGCCAGCAGCCAAAGGGGGGGGACTAGCGGCTACAATGAGCAGTTCTTC
cdr3_aa: CASSQRGGTSGYNEQFF

v_call: TRBV7-3
d_call: TRBD2
j_call: TRBJ2-3
clone_size: .
cdr3_nt: TGTGCCAGCAGCTCCCTGGGTAGCGGGGCAGATACGCAGTATTTT
cdr3_aa: CASSSLGSGADTQYF

v_call: TRBV15
d_call: TRBD1
j_call: TRBJ2-7
clone_size: few
cdr3_nt: TGTGCCACCAGCAGGACAGGGTGGGAGTACGAGCAGTACTTC
cdr3_aa: CATSRTGWEYEQYF

v_call: TRBV5-1
d_call: .
j_call: TRBJ2-3
clone_size: .
cdr3_nt: TGCGCCAGCAGCTTGGGAGGGACCCTGGAAGGCGCAGATACGCAGTATTTT
cdr3_aa: CASSLGGTLEGADTQYF

v_call: TRBV5-1
d_call: .
j_call: TRBJ2-5
clone_size: .
cdr3_nt: TGCGCCAGCAGCTTGATCGGGGGCAAGGAGACCCAGTACTTC
cdr3_aa: CASSLIGGKETQYF

v_call: TRBV12-3/TRBV12-4
d_call: TRBD1
j_call: TRBJ1-1
clone_size: .
cdr3_nt: TGTGCCAGCAGTTACCTGGACAGGGGAGGACGGGCTTTCTTT
cdr3_aa: CASSYLDRGGRAFF

v_call: TRBV6-5
d_call: .
j_call: TRBJ2-1
clone_size: .
cdr3_nt: TGTGCCAGCAGTCACGAGGACAATGAGCAGTTCTTC
cdr3_aa: CASSHEDNEQFF

v_call: TRBV5-1
d_call: .
j_call: TRBJ1-5
clone_size: few
cdr3_nt: TGCGCCAGCAGCTGGGGGCCAGCGCCCGTTCAGCCCCAGCATTTT
cdr3_aa: CASSWGPAPVQPQHF

v_call: TRBV7-6
d_call: .
j_call: TRBJ2-1
clone_size: .
cdr3_nt: TGTGCCAGCAGATCCGATGCGGGACTTTCTTGCAATGAGCAGTTCTTC
cdr3_aa: CASRSDAGLSCNEQFF

v_call: TRBV5-1
d_call: .
j_call: TRBJ2-1
clone_size: .
cdr3_nt: TGCGCCAGCAGTCCGGGCGCAGATCTATCCTACAACGAGCAGTTCTTC
cdr3_aa: CASSPGADLSYNEQFF

v_call: TRBV9
d_call: .
j_call: TRBJ2-2
clone_size: .
cdr3_nt: TGTGCCAGCAGAGAGACCGGGACCGAAGCCGGGGAGCTGTTTTTT
cdr3_aa: CASRETGTEAGELFF

v_call: TRBV7-3
d_call: .
j_call: TRBJ2-7
clone_size: few
cdr3_nt: TGTGCCAGCAGCTTAAGCTCTTGGGGTACCAACGAGCAGTACTTC
cdr3_aa: CASSLSSWGTNEQYF

v_call: TRBV13
d_call: .
j_call: TRBJ2-1
clone_size: .
cdr3_nt: TGTGCCAGCAGCTCTGTGGGTGGGCTGGGAGGTACTGAGCAGTTCTTC
cdr3_aa: CASSSVGGLGGTEQFF

v_call: TRBV12-3/TRBV12-4
d_call: .
j_call: TRBJ2-7
clone_size: .
cdr3_nt: TGTGCCAGCAGCTTAAGGGACACCTACGAGCAGTACTTC
cdr3_aa: CASSLRDTYEQYF

v_call: TRBV21-1
d_call: .
j_call: TRBJ1-1
clone_size: .
cdr3_nt: TGTGCCAGTAACAGGCTTATGAACACTGAAGCTTTCTTT
cdr3_aa: CASNRLMNTEAFF

v_call: TRBV20-1
d_call: .
j_call: TRBJ2-7
clone_size: .
cdr3_nt: TGCAGTGCTAGCCCGGACAGCTCCTACGAGCAGTACTTC
cdr3_aa: CSASPDSSYEQYF

v_call: TRBV29-1
d_call: .
j_call: TRBJ2-3
clone_size: many
cdr3_nt: TGCAGCGTTGAGAGGACAGATACGCAGTATTTT
cdr3_aa: CSVERTDTQYF

v_call: TRBV29-1
d_call: TRBD1
j_call: TRBJ1-1
clone_size: few
cdr3_nt: TGCAGCGTGGCTCGACAGGGCCCTAACACTGAAGCTTTCTTT
cdr3_aa: CSVARQGPNTEAFF